Below, 9 T cell receptor beta chains from the same sample are listed, as sequenced in a study of PD-L1 blockade in urothelial cancer. The method was immunoSEQ multiplex PCR; TCRdb's version includes in-frame clones alone and lacks a portion of them. The table includes 70,000 to 75,000 clones, roughly 84% detected once. Time point here: pretreatment peripheral blood. Sample: PBMCs, taken around atezolizumab (anti-PD-L1) treatment. The receptors were gathered from a woman in her 70s with urothelial cancer.

This chain connects TRBV5-1 to TRBJ2-5; TRBD2 agrees at 11 bases. V lost 1 base to trimming and J lost 5 bases; unmatched junction nucleotides: 7. This CDR3 is built from 16 residues. Germline CDR1 reads SGHRS; CDR2 reads YFSETQ. CDR3 nucleotides: TGCGCCAGCAGCTTGAATAGCGGGAGGGCCTGGGAGACCCAGTACTTC. This codes for CASSLNSGRAWETQYF.

The rearrangement links TRBV7-9 to TRBJ2-2, with D unclear. This CDR3 spans 16 amino acids. The germline CDR1 and CDR2 sequences are SEHNR and FQNEAQ (reference sequence). The germline V and J ends were trimmed by 3 bases and 1 base, with 12 bases remaining between them. In nucleotides, the CDR3 is TGTGCCAGCAGCTTTGTACAGCCCCAGAACACCGGGGAGCTGTTTTTT. Encoded protein: CASSFVQPQNTGELFF.

This rearrangement joins TRBV11-3 to TRBJ1-1, with TRBD1 as a possible D gene (6 bases). This CDR3 contains 13 residues. Germline assignment: CDR1 SGHNT and CDR2 YENEEA. V gave up 6 bases and J gave up 1 base, with 9 bases separating them. The CDR3 sequence: CASSMTGNTEAFF. In DNA, the CDR3 is TGTGCCAGCAGTATGACAGGGAACACTGAAGCTTTCTTT.

The chain couples TRBV10-3 to TRBJ1-2; 7 nucleotides match TRBD1. Germline V gene sequence: CDR1 ENHRY, CDR2 SYGVKD. The V and J ends lost 5 bases and 5 bases, in that order; junction bases with no gene match: 14. This CDR3 has 16 amino acids. The CDR3 loop reads CAISSRRDSLEYGYTF. In DNA form, the CDR3 reads TGTGCCATCAGTTCGCGCCGGGACAGCCTGGAGTATGGCTACACCTTC.

A note on this clone: The sample contains more than one DNA sequence encoding this CDR3. The chain links TRBV11-2 to TRBJ2-5, with D possibly TRBD1 on 5 matching bases. Germline-derived CDR1 and CDR2 are SGHAT and FQNNGV. The CDR3 totals 13 residues. Trimming shortened V by 2 bases and J by 2 bases, and 6 bases separated the two germline ends. The CDR3 DNA sequence: TGTGCCAGCAGCTTAAACAGGCAAGAGACCCAGTACTTC. As protein: CASSLNRQETQYF. Looking up the rest from reference TRBV11-2 and TRBJ2-5 gives the full variable domain: EAGVAQSPRYKIIEKRQSVAFWCNPISGHATLYWYQQILGQGPKLLIQFQNNGVVDDSQLPKDRFSAERLKGVDSTLKIQPAKLEDSAVYLCASSLNRQETQYFGPGTRLLVL.

The rearrangement links TRBV9 to TRBJ1-5, with TRBD1 matching over 8 bases. CDR1 SGDLS and CDR2 YYNGEE come from the germline V gene. The CDR3 is 16 residues long. After removal of 4 bases from V and 0 bases from J, the junction contained 6 bases not matched to a gene. DNA for the CDR3: TGTGCCAGCAGCTCAGGGGGCCCAAATAGCAATCAGCCCCAGCATTTT. It specifies CASSSGGPNSNQPQHF.

The chain carries TRBV5-1 and TRBJ2-7, with 7 nucleotides matching TRBD1. Trimming cost V 8 bases and J 4 bases; bases outside gene matches: 3. The CDR3 is made up of 11 amino acids. Germline lookup yields CDR1 SGHRS and CDR2 YFSETQ. CDR3 bases: TGCGCCAGTAGGGACAGTTACGAGCAGTACTTC. It codes for CASRDSYEQYF.

This clone was observed a handful of times. The CDR3 region is CASSFLQGGGYTF. The CDR3 coding sequence is TGTGCCAGCAGCTTTCTGCAGGGGGGTGGCTACACCTTC. The V gene is TRBV5-6, the J gene TRBJ1-2; TRBD1 matches 7 bases. V was pared by 2 bases and J by 7 bases, with 5 bases of the junction left unmatched. Germline CDR1 and CDR2: SGHDT and YYEEEE. There are 13 residues in the CDR3.

V usage is TRBV5-1 and J usage is TRBJ2-5, with D maybe TRBD1 (6 bases). The CDR3 spans 13 residues. V was shortened by 4 bases and J by 3 bases, with 10 bases between the two germline ends. Germline assignment: CDR1 SGHRS and CDR2 YFSETQ. In DNA, the CDR3 is TGCGCCAGCAGCCCCAGGACAGAAGAGACCCAGTACTTC. Residues: CASSPRTEETQYF.